This record looks at one T cell receptor beta chain sequence and its context. Its antigen is not identified. Germline CDR1 DFQATT, CDR2 SNEGSKA (reference sequence). The length of the CDR3 is 17 residues. After removal of 7 bases from V and 3 bases from J, the junction contained 12 bases not matched to a gene. The sample comes from a study of metastatic and nonmetastatic thyroid tumors. Notes on the study in general: Significantly higher TCR beta diversity was reportedly seen in malignant thyroid tumors than benign nodules, in blood and tumor.

Treatment of any kind had been given to no patient before thyroid surgery. TCRdb re-called the PCR reads with MiXCR. This sample has about 5,900 clones, with 30% to 40% found just once. This chain connects TRBV20-1 to TRBJ2-7; 16 bases align to TRBD2. This TCR was sampled from a male donor with papillary thyroid cancer or a benign thyroid nodule (not recorded which). Some clones in this sample may be carry-over from other donors' samples. The sample consisted of adjacent normal tissue. This chain's CDR3 is CSGTGTSGGATGYEQYF. The CDR3 DNA is TGCAGTGGAACCGGGACTAGCGGGGGGGCTACGGGCTACGAGCAGTACTTC.